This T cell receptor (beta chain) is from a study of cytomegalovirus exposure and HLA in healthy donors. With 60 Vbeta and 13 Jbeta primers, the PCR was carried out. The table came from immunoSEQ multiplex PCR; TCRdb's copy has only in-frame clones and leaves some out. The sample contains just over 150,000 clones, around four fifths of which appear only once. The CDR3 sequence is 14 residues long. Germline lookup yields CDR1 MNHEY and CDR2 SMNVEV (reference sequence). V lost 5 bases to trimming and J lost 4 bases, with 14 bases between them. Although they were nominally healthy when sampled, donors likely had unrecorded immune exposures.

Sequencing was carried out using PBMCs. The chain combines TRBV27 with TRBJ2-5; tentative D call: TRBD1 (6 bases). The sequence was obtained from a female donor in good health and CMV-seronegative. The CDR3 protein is CASSEGRGSETQYF. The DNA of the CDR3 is TGTGCCAGCAGTGAGGGTAGGGGGTCAGAGACCCAGTACTTC.